This TCR beta chain originates from a study of identical twins. Unique molecular identifiers were in the cDNA, with template-switch universal primer binding. TCRdb re-derived calls from the 5' RACE reads in MiXCR, one entry per CDR3 protein. The table records hundreds of thousands of distinct CDR3 sequences, 15% to 20% of them present only once. The J segment lost 7 bases and the V segment lost 4 bases, leaving 10 bases of the junction unmatched. This CDR3 has 15 residues. The same sample was also used in a study of T cells expressing NK-cell markers. Per that paper: The study sequenced eight donors, seven HCMV-seropositive and one seronegative. Four donors showed these clonotypes also leading the CD3+CD56-NKG2C+ fraction.

The TCR comes from a woman in her late teens or twenties in good health. The V call is TRBV12-3 or TRBV12-4, the J call TRBJ1-2; TRBD1 matches at 9 bases. The source material was PBMCs. The CDR3 is CASSSPGQGIRGYTF. CDR3 nucleotide sequence: TGTGCCAGCAGTTCCCCGGGACAGGGTATTCGTGGCTACACCTTC.